This entry lists 26 T cell receptor beta chains sequenced from one sample in a study of tumor-infiltrating lymphocytes in oesophageal squamous cell carcinoma. Each CDR3 protein is one row after TCRdb ran MiXCR on the PCR reads. The data contain roughly 9,700 distinct CDR3 sequences, under 70% of them singletons. Sequencing input: esophageal tumor tissue. All receptors come from a female donor with esophageal squamous cell carcinoma.

This chain uses TRBV7-6 with TRBJ2-6; D is ambiguous. The germline V gene has CDR1 SGHVS and CDR2 FNYEAQ. This CDR3 is 16 amino acids long. V was pared by 1 base and J by 2 bases, with 9 bases between. CDR3 region: CASSLEYKAGANVLTF. CDR3 DNA: TGTGCCAGCAGCTTAGAGTACAAGGCTGGGGCCAACGTCCTGACTTTC.

The V call is TRBV7-9, the J call TRBJ2-1; TRBD2 might be the D (6 bases). V lost 4 bases and J 11 bases, leaving 21 bases between the germline ends. CDR1 and CDR2 (germline): SEHNR, FQNEAQ (reference sequence). The CDR3 runs 15 residues. The CDR3 loop is CASSSLGSSGGQQFF. The CDR3 coding sequence is TGTGCCAGCAGCTCCCTTGGGAGTAGCGGAGGCCAGCAGTTCTTC. Full variable domain (outside the CDR3, taken from reference TRBV7-9 and TRBJ2-1): DTGVSQNPRHKITKRGQNVTFRCDPISEHNRLYWYRQTLGQGPEFLTYFQNEAQLEKSRLLSDRFSAERPKGSFSTLEIQRTEQGDSAMYLCASSSLGSSGGQQFFGPGTRLTVL.

The chain employs TRBV10-2 and TRBJ2-3, with D perhaps assigned TRBD1 or TRBD2 (5 bases each). The V and J ends lost 5 bases and 6 bases respectively, with 12 bases between them. This CDR3 is 13 amino acids long. Germline loops: CDR1 WSHSY, CDR2 SAAADI. DNA for the CDR3: TGCGCCAGCAGTAGGGACCCTGCGGATACGCAGTATTTT. Encoded protein: CASSRDPADTQYF.

The chain has TRBV6-6 and TRBJ1-6; D may be TRBD1 (5 bases). The germline V gene has CDR1 MNHNY and CDR2 SVGAGI (reference sequence). The CDR3 length is 16 residues. Trimming stripped 2 bases from V and 6 bases from J, with 14 bases between. CDR3 sequence: CASSYGGGRVNSPLHF. CDR3 DNA: TGTGCCAGCAGTTACGGTGGTGGCAGGGTTAATTCACCCCTCCACTTT.

Concerning this clonotype: Relative to the germline gene, one junction end is altered; a read error may explain this. This sequence joins TRBV6-8 and TRBJ2-7, with D possibly TRBD2 on 6 matching bases. The CDR3 spans 15 residues. CDR1 and CDR2 (germline): MNHGY, SAAAGT. CDR3 residues: CASSYQGGIQETQFF. CDR3 sequence (DNA): TGTGCCAGCAGTTATCAGGGCGGGATCCAAGAGACCCAGTTCTTT.

The V call is TRBV7-4, the J call TRBJ1-5; the match to TRBD1 covers 8 bases. Unmatched junction bases numbered 12, after V lost 3 bases and J lost 8 bases. In germline, CDR1 is SGHVT, CDR2 SQSDAQ. CDR3 size: 16 residues. CDR3 in DNA: TGTGCCAGCAGCTTGGGGACAGGTGGGCCAGATGAGCCCCAGCATTTT. Encoded protein: CASSLGTGGPDEPQHF.

This clonotype was picked up one time. The DNA is omitted, as the CDR3 cannot be located on it reliably, and the CDR3 follows TCRdb's listing. This chain connects TRBV7-5 to TRBJ1-3. TRBV7-5 is a pseudogene segment. Counting both end residues, the CDR3 totals 13 amino acids. The CDR3 reads CISVPELGNTIYF.

This clonotype was seen just once. This chain connects TRBV6-6 to TRBJ2-7; D not certain. The J call is uncertain, as TRBJ2-5 better fits the DNA end. The CDR3 loop spans 13 amino acids. Germline CDR1 reads MNHNY; CDR2 reads SVGAGI (reference sequence). CDR3 DNA sequence: TGTGCCAGCAGTTACTCTTCCCAAGAGACCCAGTACTTC. Translating gives CASSYSSQETQYF.

This sequence joins TRBV12-3 or TRBV12-4 and TRBJ2-3; D is possibly TRBD2 (5 bases). The J call is doubtful: the DNA matches TRBJ2-5 better. CDR3 length equals 13 residues. The CDR3 loop is CASSLRASGAQYF. The CDR3 nucleotides are TGTGCCAGCAGTTTAAGGGCTTCCGGGGCCCAGTACTTC.

The CDR3 reads CASSMGQLWYEQYF. The CDR3 DNA reads TGTGCCAGCTCAATGGGACAGCTCTGGTACGAGCAGTACTTC. The gene calls are TRBV2 and TRBJ2-6, with 7 bases lining up with TRBD1. The closer fit of TRBJ2-7 to the DNA end suggests the J call may be wrong. From germline, CDR1 is SNHLY and CDR2 FYNNEI. CDR3 size: 14 residues.

Comments on this clonotype: One junction end disagrees with the germline gene, perhaps due to a read error. This chain joins TRBV7-9 and TRBJ2-5; D is tentatively TRBD1 or TRBD2 (5 bases each). The closer fit of TRBJ2-7 to the DNA end suggests the J call may be wrong. Germline assignment: CDR1 SEHNR and CDR2 FQNEAQ (reference sequence). The CDR3 sequence is 13 residues long. This CDR3 is CASSLATDYEQYF. The CDR3 bases are TGTGCTAGCAGCTTAGCGACAGACTACGAGCAGTACTTC.

The V call is TRBV7-2, the J call TRBJ2-3; TRBD2 matches 10 bases. Germline CDR1 SGHTA, CDR2 FQGNSA. The CDR3 is 15 residues long. With 4 bases clipped from V and 1 base from J, the junction kept 2 bases outside the gene matches. CDR3 DNA: TGTGCCAGCAGCTACGGGACTAGCGGCACAGATACGCAGTATTTT. Protein sequence: CASSYGTSGTDTQYF.

V gene TRBV7-6 combines with J gene TRBJ2-5, with 10 bases identical to TRBD2. The J call may be in error: the DNA end matches TRBJ2-7 better. Germline V gene data show CDR1 as SGHVS and CDR2 as FNYEAQ. CDR3 length: 15 amino acids. The CDR3 region is CASSLGLAGVYEQYF. The DNA for the CDR3 is TGTGCCAGCAGCTTAGGGCTAGCGGGAGTTTACGAGCAGTACTTC.

Remarks on this clonotype: Since the CDR3 does not end with the conserved phenylalanine or tryptophan, this likely comes from a read error. The DNA is left out, because the CDR3 cannot be placed on it with certainty; the CDR3 is given as TCRdb lists it. This chain uses TRBV9 with TRBJ2-4; the listed D gene, TRBD2, was not tested against the DNA. Germline CDR1 and CDR2: SGDLS and YYNGEE. The CDR3 has 15 residues if both end residues are counted. CDR3 sequence reads: CASSVGLAYEQFFGP.

This chain uses TRBV7-9 with TRBJ2-4; 10 nucleotides agree with TRBD1. The J call is in doubt because the DNA end fits TRBJ2-7 better. The CDR3 is 15 residues long. In germline, CDR1 is SEHNR, CDR2 FQNEAQ (reference sequence). The CDR3, as DNA: TGTGCCAGCAGCTTCCGGGACAGGGGAGGAGGCGAGCAGTACTTC. Protein sequence: CASSFRDRGGGEQYF.

V is TRBV6-8 and J is TRBJ2-3; TRBD1 is a possible D gene (6 bases). The CDR3 is 15 residues long. The V gene's germline CDR1 is MNHGY and CDR2 SAAAGT. The V gene lost 7 bases and the J gene lost 3 bases, with 17 bases spanning the gap. The CDR3 DNA reads TGTGCCAGCATCCCCCCAGGGGTCGTGACAGATACGCAGTATTTT. Protein sequence: CASIPPGVVTDTQYF.

This CDR3 reads CASSFFDRGQPQHF. CDR3 bases: TGTGCCAGCAGCTTTTTCGACAGGGGTCAGCCCCAGCATTTT. V and J are TRBV7-2 and TRBJ1-5, with TRBD1 matching 8 bases. After removal of 3 bases from V and 6 bases from J, the junction contained 4 bases not matched to a gene. From germline, CDR1 is SGHTA and CDR2 FQGNSA. There are 14 residues in the CDR3.

Within the sample, this clonotype is medium-sized. The gene calls are TRBV18 and TRBJ2-1, with 7 bases identical to TRBD1. Gene TRBJ2-7 matches the end of the DNA better, so the J call may be wrong. The CDR3 has 12 residues. Per the germline V gene, CDR1 is KGHSH and CDR2 is LQKENI. The CDR3 loop reads CASSRQGYEQYF. CDR3 coding DNA: TGTGCCAGCTCACGACAGGGCTACGAGCAGTACTTC.

The rearrangement links TRBV12-3 or TRBV12-4 to TRBJ2-3; unclear D gene. The CDR3 extends over 12 amino acids. The V gene lost 3 bases and the J gene lost 7 bases, with 8 bases spanning the gap. CDR3 sequence reads: CASSLNSNTQYF. DNA for the CDR3: TGTGCCAGCAGTTTGAACTCTAATACGCAGTATTTT.

The chain links TRBV6-6 to TRBJ2-4; D gene uncertain. The end of the DNA fits TRBJ2-7 better, so the J call may be wrong. Germline V gene sequence: CDR1 MNHNY, CDR2 SVGAGI (reference sequence). The CDR3 contains 14 residues. In nucleotides, the CDR3 is TGTGCCAGCAGTTACTCTCAGAACTCCTACGAGCAGTACTTC. Protein: CASSYSQNSYEQYF.

The gene calls are TRBV7-3 and TRBJ2-7, with TRBD1 as a possible D gene (5 bases). Gene TRBJ2-1 matches the end of the DNA better, so the J call may be wrong. CDR3 length: 14 residues. Germline CDR1 SGHTA, CDR2 FQGTGA. The DNA of the CDR3 is TGTGCCAGCAGCCGACAGAGCTCCTACAATGAGCAGTTCTTC. It yields the protein CASSRQSSYNEQFF.

The chain joins TRBV7-3 to TRBJ2-3, with D unresolved. The J call may be wrong; the DNA end is better matched by TRBJ2-7. The length of the CDR3 is 12 residues. CDR1 is SGHTA and CDR2 is FQGTGA in the germline V gene. The CDR3, as DNA: TGTGCCAGCAGCCAAGTCACAGATACGCAGTACTTC. It codes for CASSQVTDTQYF.

This clonotype has only one observation. V gene TRBV7-3 combines with J gene TRBJ2-4; perhaps TRBD1 as D (6 bases). Trimming cost V 5 bases and J 13 bases, with 15 bases left between them. Germline-derived CDR1 and CDR2 are SGHTA and FQGTGA. The CDR3 runs 12 residues. The DNA of the CDR3 is TGTGCCAGCAGCGCGTCCAGGGGTGAGCAGTACTTC. Translated: CASSASRGEQYF. The whole variable domain, filled in from reference TRBV7-3 and TRBJ2-4, reads GAGVSQTPSNKVTEKGKYVELRCDPISGHTALYWYRQSLGQGPEFLIYFQGTGAADDSGLPNDRFFAVRPEGSVSTLKIQRTERGDSAVYLCASSASRGEQYFGAGTRLSVL.

This clonotype was picked up one time. The chain joins TRBV7-2 to TRBJ2-5; 11 nucleotides agree with TRBD2. With the DNA end fitting TRBJ2-1 better, the J assignment may be wrong. There are 15 residues in the CDR3. Germline lookup yields CDR1 SGHTA and CDR2 FQGNSA. CDR3 amino acids: CASSFTSGSGNEQFF. CDR3 nucleotide sequence: TGTGCCAGCAGCTTCACTAGCGGGAGTGGCAATGAGCAGTTCTTC.

In this sample, this clonotype turned up a few times. The V call is TRBV19, the J call TRBJ2-4; 8 bases are a match to TRBD1. The length of the CDR3 is 17 residues. V lost 3 bases to trimming and J lost 3 bases; unmatched junction nucleotides: 10. Germline V CDR1 and CDR2: LNHDA, SQIVND (reference sequence). In DNA form, the CDR3 reads TGTGCCAGTAGTATGAGGTTGACAGGGGCCAACAAAAACATTCAGTACTTC. Protein product: CASSMRLTGANKNIQYF.

The chain is built from TRBV12-3 or TRBV12-4 and TRBJ2-1, with TRBD1 as a possible D gene (6 bases). The last part of the DNA fits TRBJ1-2 better; the J call may be wrong. There are 13 residues in the CDR3. The CDR3 DNA follows: TGTGCCAGCAGTCTACAAGGGGGGAATGGCTACACCTTC. Protein sequence: CASSLQGGNGYTF.